The 10 T cell receptor beta chains given below trace back to one sample, sequenced in a study of cytomegalovirus exposure and HLA in healthy donors. PCR employed 60 Vbeta and 13 Jbeta primers. Here immunoSEQ multiplex PCR was the method, and the copy in TCRdb shows in-frame clones only, minus some. The data contain approximately 170,000 clones, just over 75% of them singletons. Sequencing used PBMCs. All receptors come from a man in his forties in good health and CMV-seronegative.

The count of this clone is one. The genes are TRBV27 and TRBJ2-5, with 12 bases fitting TRBD2. From germline, CDR1 is MNHEY and CDR2 SMNVEV (reference sequence). J gave up 6 bases and V 5 bases, and 10 bases lay outside the gene matches. There are 16 residues in the CDR3. CDR3 protein: CASSGMTSGGTKTQYF. CDR3 coding DNA: TGTGCCAGCAGTGGGATGACTAGCGGGGGTACAAAGACCCAGTACTTC.

This chain links TRBV7-9 with TRBJ1-5, with TRBD1 as a possible D gene (6 bases). Trimming took 6 bases from V and 8 from J, leaving 11 bases between them. The CDR3 covers 12 residues. Germline V gene lookup returns CDR1 SEHNR and CDR2 FQNEAQ (reference sequence). The CDR3, as DNA: TGTGCCAGCAGTCCCCAGGGGAAGCCCCAGCATTTT. Translated, it gives CASSPQGKPQHF.

This clone appeared a single time. The V gene is TRBV9, the J gene TRBJ2-4; D is possibly TRBD1 (6 bases). The V end was cut by 0 bases, the J end by 2 bases, with 9 bases between. Germline CDR1 SGDLS, CDR2 YYNGEE. The CDR3 loop spans 15 amino acids. This CDR3 reads CASSVGGGPKNIQYF. The DNA for the CDR3 is TGTGCCAGCAGCGTAGGAGGGGGACCCAAAAACATTCAGTACTTC.

The table lists this clone with a count of one. This chain links TRBV9 with TRBJ2-3; 11 bases fit TRBD2. CDR3 size: 14 residues. With 1 base clipped from V and 8 bases from J, the junction kept 3 bases outside the gene matches. Germline V gene data show CDR1 as SGDLS and CDR2 as YYNGEE. The CDR3 nucleotides are TGTGCCAGCAGCGTAACTAGCGGGAGCGGTACGCAGTATTTT. Residues: CASSVTSGSGTQYF.

V is TRBV29-1 and J is TRBJ1-1; D is unclear. The ends were cut back, 4 bases at V and 0 bases at J, with 9 bases in the middle. This CDR3 has 13 residues. Germline CDR1 reads SQVTM; CDR2 reads ANQGSEA. CDR3 sequence: CSVGLVMNTEAFF. As DNA, the CDR3 is TGCAGCGTTGGACTGGTAATGAACACTGAAGCTTTCTTT.

The rearrangement links TRBV9 to TRBJ1-2; perhaps TRBD1 as D (6 bases). The length of the CDR3 is 14 residues. The V gene's germline CDR1 is SGDLS and CDR2 YYNGEE. V shed 4 bases and J shed 8 bases, with 18 bases lying between them. CDR3 coding DNA: TGTGCCAGCAGCCCCCGTCCAGGGGACCGAGGCTACACCTTC. It specifies CASSPRPGDRGYTF.

V usage is TRBV28 and J usage is TRBJ1-2; the D is unclear. The V and J ends lost 2 bases and 4 bases respectively, with 8 bases between them. The length of the CDR3 is 13 residues. CDR1 is MDHEN, CDR2 SYDVKM, per germline. The CDR3 DNA follows: TGTGCCAGCAGTTTAACTGTTTCCTATGGCTACACCTTC. It yields the protein CASSLTVSYGYTF.

This chain links TRBV14 with TRBJ2-5, with TRBD2 matching over 10 bases. CDR1 and CDR2 (germline): SGHDN, FVKESK. J lost 0 bases, V lost 0 bases, and 13 bases had no gene match. The CDR3 has 20 residues. The CDR3 sequence: CASSQDARTSGATYQETQYF. DNA for the CDR3: TGTGCCAGCAGCCAAGATGCCCGGACTAGCGGAGCTACGTACCAAGAGACCCAGTACTTC.

The sample holds one count of this clone. The V and J genes are TRBV5-1 and TRBJ2-3; tentative D call: TRBD2 (7 bases). The length of the CDR3 is 15 residues. CDR1 SGHRS and CDR2 YFSETQ come from the germline V gene. Deletions cut 0 bases from V and 4 bases from J, with 12 bases between. The CDR3 loop reads CASSLDGGPPDTQYF. CDR3 nucleotide sequence: TGCGCCAGCAGCTTGGACGGGGGGCCCCCAGATACGCAGTATTTT.

This clone was counted only a few times. The chain links TRBV7-3 to TRBJ2-3; D remains unclear. The germline V and J ends were trimmed by 5 bases and 6 bases, with 15 bases remaining between them. The CDR3 has 14 residues. Germline CDR1 is SGHTA and CDR2 is FQGTGA. The CDR3 loop reads CASSARYSQDTQYF. CDR3 sequence (DNA): TGTGCCAGCAGCGCTAGATATAGCCAGGATACGCAGTATTTT.